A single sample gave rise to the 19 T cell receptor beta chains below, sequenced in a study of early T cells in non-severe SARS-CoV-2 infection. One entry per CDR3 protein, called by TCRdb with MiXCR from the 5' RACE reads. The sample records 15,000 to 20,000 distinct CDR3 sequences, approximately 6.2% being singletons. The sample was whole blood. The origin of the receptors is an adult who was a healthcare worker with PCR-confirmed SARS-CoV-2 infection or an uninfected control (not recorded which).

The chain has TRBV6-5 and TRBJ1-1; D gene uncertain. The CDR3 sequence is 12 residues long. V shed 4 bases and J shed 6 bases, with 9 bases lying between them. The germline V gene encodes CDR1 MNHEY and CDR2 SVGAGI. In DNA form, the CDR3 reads TGTGCCAGCAGTTCCTTGACTTCTGAAGCTTTCTTT. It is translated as CASSSLTSEAFF.

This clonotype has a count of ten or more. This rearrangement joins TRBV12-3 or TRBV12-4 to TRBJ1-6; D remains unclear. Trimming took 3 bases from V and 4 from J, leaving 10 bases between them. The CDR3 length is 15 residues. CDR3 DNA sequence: TGTGCCAGCAGTTTGGACGGGGATTATAATTCACCCCTCCACTTT. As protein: CASSLDGDYNSPLHF.

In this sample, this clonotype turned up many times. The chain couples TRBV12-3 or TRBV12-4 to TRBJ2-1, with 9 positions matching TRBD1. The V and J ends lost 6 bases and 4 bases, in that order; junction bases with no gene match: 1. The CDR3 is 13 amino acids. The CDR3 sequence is CASRTGGYNEQFF. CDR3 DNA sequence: TGTGCCAGCAGGACAGGGGGATACAATGAGCAGTTCTTC.

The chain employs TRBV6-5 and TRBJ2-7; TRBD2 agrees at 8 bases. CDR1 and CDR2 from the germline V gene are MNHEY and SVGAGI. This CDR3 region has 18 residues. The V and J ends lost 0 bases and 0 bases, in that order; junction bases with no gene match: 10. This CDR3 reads CASSYSSATSGFSYEQYF. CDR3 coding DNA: TGTGCCAGCAGTTACTCATCCGCTACTAGCGGCTTCTCCTACGAGCAGTACTTC.

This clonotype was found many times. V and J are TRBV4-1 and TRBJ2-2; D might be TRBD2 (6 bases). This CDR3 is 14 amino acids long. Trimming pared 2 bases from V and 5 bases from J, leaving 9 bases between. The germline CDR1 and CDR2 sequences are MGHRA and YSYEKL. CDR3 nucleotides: TGCGCCAGCAGCCAAATTCGGGGGACCGGGGAGCTGTTTTTT. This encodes CASSQIRGTGELFF.

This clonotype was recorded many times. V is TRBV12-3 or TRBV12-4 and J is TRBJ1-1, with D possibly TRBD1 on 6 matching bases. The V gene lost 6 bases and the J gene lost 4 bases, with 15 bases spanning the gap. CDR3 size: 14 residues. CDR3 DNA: TGTGCCAGCAGATTACAGGGTCTGGGCACTGAAGCTTTCTTT. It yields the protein CASRLQGLGTEAFF.

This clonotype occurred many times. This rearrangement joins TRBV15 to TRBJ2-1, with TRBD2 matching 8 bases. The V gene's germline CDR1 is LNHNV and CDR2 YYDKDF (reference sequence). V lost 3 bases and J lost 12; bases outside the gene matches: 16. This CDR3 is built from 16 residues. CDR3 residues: CATSSSGTSGLDWQFF. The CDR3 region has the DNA TGTGCCACCAGCAGCTCCGGGACTAGTGGCCTTGATTGGCAGTTCTTC.

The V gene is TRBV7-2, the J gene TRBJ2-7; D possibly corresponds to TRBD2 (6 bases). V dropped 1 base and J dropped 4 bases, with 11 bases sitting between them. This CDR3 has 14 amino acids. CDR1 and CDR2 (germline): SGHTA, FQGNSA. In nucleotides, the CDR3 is TGTGCCAGCAGCTTAGGGACTACCGAATACGAGCAGTACTTC. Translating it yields CASSLGTTEYEQYF.

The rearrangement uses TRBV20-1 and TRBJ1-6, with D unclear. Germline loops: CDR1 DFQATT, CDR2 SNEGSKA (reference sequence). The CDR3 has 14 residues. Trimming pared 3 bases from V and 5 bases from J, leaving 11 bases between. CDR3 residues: CSASHGVNNSPLHF. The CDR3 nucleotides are TGCAGTGCTAGTCACGGAGTGAATAATTCACCCCTCCACTTT.

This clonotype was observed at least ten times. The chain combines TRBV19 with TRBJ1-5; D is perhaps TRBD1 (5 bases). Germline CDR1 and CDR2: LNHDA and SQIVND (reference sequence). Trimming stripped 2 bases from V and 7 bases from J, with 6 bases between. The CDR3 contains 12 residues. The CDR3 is CASSIWGQPQHF. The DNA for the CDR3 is TGTGCCAGTAGTATATGGGGCCAGCCCCAGCATTTT. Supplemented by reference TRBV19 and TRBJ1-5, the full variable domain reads DGGITQSPKYLFRKEGQNVTLSCEQNLNHDAMYWYRQDPGQGLRLIYYSQIVNDFQKGDIAEGYSVSREKKESFPLTVTSAQKNPTAFYLCASSIWGQPQHFGDGTRLSIL.

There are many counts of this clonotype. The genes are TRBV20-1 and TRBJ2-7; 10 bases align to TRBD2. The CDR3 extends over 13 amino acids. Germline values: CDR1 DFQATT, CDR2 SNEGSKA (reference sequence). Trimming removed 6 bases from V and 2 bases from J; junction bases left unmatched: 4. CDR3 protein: CSASGRDPYEQYF. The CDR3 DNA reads TGCAGTGCGAGCGGGAGGGACCCCTACGAGCAGTACTTC.

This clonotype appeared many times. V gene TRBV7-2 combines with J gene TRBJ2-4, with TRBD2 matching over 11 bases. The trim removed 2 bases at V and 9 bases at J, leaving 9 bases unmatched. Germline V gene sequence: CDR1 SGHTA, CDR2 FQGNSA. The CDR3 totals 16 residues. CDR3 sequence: CASSLLAGGTLRIQYF. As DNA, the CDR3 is TGTGCCAGCAGCTTACTAGCGGGAGGAACCCTACGCATTCAGTACTTC.

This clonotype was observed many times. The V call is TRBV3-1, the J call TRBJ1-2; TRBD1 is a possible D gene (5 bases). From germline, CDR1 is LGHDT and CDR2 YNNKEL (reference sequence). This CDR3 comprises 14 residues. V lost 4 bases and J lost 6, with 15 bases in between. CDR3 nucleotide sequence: TGTGCCAGCAGCCCGCAAGGCCGGGGGAATGGCTACACCTTC. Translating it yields CASSPQGRGNGYTF.

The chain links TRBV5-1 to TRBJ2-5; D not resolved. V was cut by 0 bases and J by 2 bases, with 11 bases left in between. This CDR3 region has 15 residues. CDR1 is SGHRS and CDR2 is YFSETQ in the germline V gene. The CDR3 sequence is CASSLDVGRQETQYF. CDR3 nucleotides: TGCGCCAGCAGCTTGGATGTCGGCAGACAAGAGACCCAGTACTTC.

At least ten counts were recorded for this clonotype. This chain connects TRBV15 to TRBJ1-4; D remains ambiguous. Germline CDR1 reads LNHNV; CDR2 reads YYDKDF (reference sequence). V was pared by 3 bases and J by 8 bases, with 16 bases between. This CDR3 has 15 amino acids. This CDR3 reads CATSSLGRAREKLFF. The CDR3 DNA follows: TGTGCCACCAGCAGTCTCGGGAGAGCCAGGGAAAAACTGTTTTTT.

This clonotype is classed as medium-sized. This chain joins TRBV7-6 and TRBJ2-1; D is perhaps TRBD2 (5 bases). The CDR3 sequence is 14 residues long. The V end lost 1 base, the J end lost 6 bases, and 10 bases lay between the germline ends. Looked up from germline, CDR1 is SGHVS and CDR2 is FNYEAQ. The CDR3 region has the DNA TGTGCCAGCAGCTTAGATGAAGGGAGCAATGAGCAGTTCTTC. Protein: CASSLDEGSNEQFF.

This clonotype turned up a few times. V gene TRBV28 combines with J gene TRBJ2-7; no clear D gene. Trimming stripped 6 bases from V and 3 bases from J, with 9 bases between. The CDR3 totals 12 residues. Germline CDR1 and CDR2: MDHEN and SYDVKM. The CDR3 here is CASSRGVYEQYF. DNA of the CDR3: TGTGCCAGCAGCCGTGGGGTCTACGAGCAGTACTTC.

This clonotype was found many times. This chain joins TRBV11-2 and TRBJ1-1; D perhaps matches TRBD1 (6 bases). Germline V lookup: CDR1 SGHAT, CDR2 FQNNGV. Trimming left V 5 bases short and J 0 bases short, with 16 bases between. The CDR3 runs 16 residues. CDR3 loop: CASSPHYGGLNTEAFF. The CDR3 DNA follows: TGTGCCAGCAGCCCCCACTATGGGGGGCTGAACACTGAAGCTTTCTTT. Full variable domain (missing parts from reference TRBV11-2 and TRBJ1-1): EAGVAQSPRYKIIEKRQSVAFWCNPISGHATLYWYQQILGQGPKLLIQFQNNGVVDDSQLPKDRFSAERLKGVDSTLKIQPAKLEDSAVYLCASSPHYGGLNTEAFFGQGTRLTVV.

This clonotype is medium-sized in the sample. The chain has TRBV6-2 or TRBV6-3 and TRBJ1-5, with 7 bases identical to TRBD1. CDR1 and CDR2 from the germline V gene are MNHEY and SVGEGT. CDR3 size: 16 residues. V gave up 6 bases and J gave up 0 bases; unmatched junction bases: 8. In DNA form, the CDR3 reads TGTGCCAGCAGGCGCGTACAGGGGTTTAGCAATCAGCCCCAGCATTTT. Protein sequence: CASRRVQGFSNQPQHF.